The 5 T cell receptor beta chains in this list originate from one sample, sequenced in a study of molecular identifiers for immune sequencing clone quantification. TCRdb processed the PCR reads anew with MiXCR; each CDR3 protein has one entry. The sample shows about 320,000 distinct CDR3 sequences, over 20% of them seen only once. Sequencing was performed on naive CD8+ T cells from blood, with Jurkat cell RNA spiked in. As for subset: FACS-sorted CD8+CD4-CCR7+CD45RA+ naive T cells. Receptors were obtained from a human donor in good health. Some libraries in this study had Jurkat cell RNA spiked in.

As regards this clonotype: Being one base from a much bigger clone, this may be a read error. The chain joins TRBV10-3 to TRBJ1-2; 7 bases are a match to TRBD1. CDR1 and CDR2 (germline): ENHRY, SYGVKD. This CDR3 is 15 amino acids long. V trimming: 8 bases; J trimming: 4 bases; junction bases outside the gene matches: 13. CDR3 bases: TGTGCCATCGGTGCACCCGGGACAGAGTCCTATGGCTACACCTTC. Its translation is CAIGAPGTESYGYTF.

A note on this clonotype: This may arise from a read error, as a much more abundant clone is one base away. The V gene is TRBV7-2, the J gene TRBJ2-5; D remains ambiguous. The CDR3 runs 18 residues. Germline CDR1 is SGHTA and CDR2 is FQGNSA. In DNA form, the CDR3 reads TGTGCCAGCAGCTTAGCGTCTTTACACAAGCTCGTACGAGAGTCCCAGTACTTC. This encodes CASSLASLHKLVRESQYF.

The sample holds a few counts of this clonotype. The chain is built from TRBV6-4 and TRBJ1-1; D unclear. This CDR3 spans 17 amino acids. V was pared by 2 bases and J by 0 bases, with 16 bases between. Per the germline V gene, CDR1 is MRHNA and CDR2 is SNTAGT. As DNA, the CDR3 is TGTGCCAGCAGTGACACCCCACCGGGAAAAATGAACACTGAAGCTTTCTTT. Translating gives CASSDTPPGKMNTEAFF.

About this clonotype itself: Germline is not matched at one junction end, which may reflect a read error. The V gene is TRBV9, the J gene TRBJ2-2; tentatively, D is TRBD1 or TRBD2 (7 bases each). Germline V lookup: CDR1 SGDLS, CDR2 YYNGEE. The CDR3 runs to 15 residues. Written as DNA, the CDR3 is TGTGCCAGCAGCATATCGACAGGGAGGGCCGGGGAGCTGCTTTTT. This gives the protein CASSISTGRAGELLF.

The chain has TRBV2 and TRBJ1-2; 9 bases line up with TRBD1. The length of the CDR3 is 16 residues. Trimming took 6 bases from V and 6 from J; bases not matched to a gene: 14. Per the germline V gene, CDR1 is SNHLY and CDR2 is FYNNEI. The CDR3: CASSENPTGGYHGYTF. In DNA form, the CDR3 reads TGTGCCAGCAGCGAAAACCCGACAGGGGGTTATCATGGCTACACCTTC.